The present entry profiles one T cell receptor beta chain with its context. Vbeta (60) and Jbeta (13) primers were used in the PCR. This table comes from immunoSEQ multiplex PCR, and its TCRdb copy is limited to in-frame clones, with some not included. The table shows about 110,000 clones, with under 80% occurring only once. From germline, CDR1 is MDHEN and CDR2 SYDVKM. Trimming took 7 bases from V and 0 from J, leaving 12 bases between them. The CDR3 has 14 amino acids. The data belong to a study of cytomegalovirus exposure and HLA in healthy donors. The chain recombines TRBV28 with TRBJ1-2; perhaps TRBD1 as D (6 bases). The receptor was derived from a man aged 55-75 years in good health and CMV-seronegative. Sequenced material: PBMCs. The CDR3 sequence is CASTITGTNYGYTF. CDR3 in DNA: TGTGCCAGCACCATAACAGGGACTAACTATGGCTACACCTTC.